Presented here are 19 T cell receptor beta chains from one specimen sequenced in a study of shared clonotypes between healthy human individuals. Sequencing used immunoSEQ multiplex PCR; TCRdb keeps in-frame clones, though not all of them. This table has about 1 million clones, about three quarters appearing once. Sequencing input: memory CD4+ T cells sorted from blood. Noted subset: CD45RA-negative fraction. These receptors all stem from a man aged 18 to 30 in good health.

The chain combines TRBV2 with TRBJ1-1; no clear D gene. CDR1 and CDR2 from the germline V gene are SNHLY and FYNNEI. The CDR3 spans 12 residues. With 2 bases removed from V and 11 bases from J, the gap between germline ends came to 12 bases. The CDR3 DNA is TGTGCCAGCAGTGAATTGTCCCCGGGGGCTTTCTTT. Translation gives CASSELSPGAFF.

For this clone: Other DNA sequences in the sample encode the same CDR3. The rearrangement joins TRBV9 to TRBJ2-1, with TRBD2 identical over 13 bases. Germline V CDR1 and CDR2: SGDLS, YYNGEE. The CDR3 consists of 16 residues. Unmatched junction bases numbered 5, after V lost 4 bases and J lost 4 bases. CDR3 sequence reads: CASSPLAGGMYNEQFF. CDR3 nucleotide sequence: TGTGCCAGCAGCCCACTAGCGGGGGGGATGTACAATGAGCAGTTCTTC. The entire variable domain, with the rest obtained from reference TRBV9 and TRBJ2-1, is as follows: DSGVTQTPKHLITATGQRVTLRCSPRSGDLSVYWYQQSLDQGLQFLIQYYNGEERAKGNILERFSAQQFPDLHSELNLSSLELGDSALYFCASSPLAGGMYNEQFFGPGTRLTVL.

This rearrangement joins TRBV5-6 to TRBJ2-3; D might be TRBD2 (6 bases). The CDR3 contains 17 residues. The germline CDR1 and CDR2 sequences are SGHDT and YYEEEE. Trimming cost V 0 bases and J 2 bases, with 16 bases left between them. The CDR3 nucleotides read TGTGCCAGCAGCTTGGCCGGAGGGGCCGTACTCACAGATACGCAGTATTTT. Residues: CASSLAGGAVLTDTQYF.

The rearrangement joins TRBV30 to TRBJ1-5, with TRBD1 identical over 9 bases. Losses at the gene ends were 6 bases for V and 5 bases for J; bases not matched to a gene: 5. This CDR3 is 13 amino acids long. CDR1 is GTSNPN and CDR2 is SVGIG in the germline V gene (reference sequence). DNA of the CDR3: TGTGCCTGCCGGGACAGGGCGGATCAGCCCCAGCATTTT. Its protein product is CACRDRADQPQHF. Full variable domain (outside the CDR3, taken from reference TRBV30 and TRBJ1-5): SQTIHQWPATLVQPVGSPLSLECTVEGTSNPNLYWYRQAAGRGLQLLFYSVGIGQISSEVPQNLSASRPQDRQFILSSKKLLLSDSGFYLCACRDRADQPQHFGDGTRLSIL.

The chain uses TRBV29-1 and TRBJ2-2; D may be TRBD1 or TRBD2 (6 bases each). The germline CDR1 and CDR2 sequences are SQVTM and ANQGSEA. The CDR3 spans 13 residues. The V end was cut by 6 bases, the J end by 5 bases, with 13 bases between. The DNA of the CDR3 is TGCAGCGTGGGGGGACACAATACCGGGGAGCTGTTTTTT. Its translation: CSVGGHNTGELFF.

The chain recombines TRBV7-8 with TRBJ2-7; D might be TRBD1 (5 bases). With 1 base removed from V and 3 bases from J, the gap between germline ends came to 13 bases. The CDR3 runs to 15 residues. CDR1 is SGHVS, CDR2 FQNEAQ, per germline. CDR3 in DNA: TGTGCCAGCAGCTTAGAAGCAGGGCATTTCTACGAGCAGTACTTC. Amino acid sequence: CASSLEAGHFYEQYF.

Only one count was recorded for this clone. The genes are TRBV20-1 and TRBJ2-5, with D tentatively TRBD1 (5 bases). V lost 7 bases and J lost 2, with 8 bases in between. Germline CDR1 and CDR2: DFQATT and SNEGSKA (reference sequence). The CDR3 contains 11 residues. DNA of the CDR3: TGCAGTGACAGGAAACAAGAGACCCAGTACTTC. Residues: CSDRKQETQYF.

The rearrangement joins TRBV2 to TRBJ1-6; no clear D. The CDR3 runs to 14 residues. The V end was cut by 10 bases, the J end by 5 bases, with 15 bases between. Germline-derived CDR1 and CDR2 are SNHLY and FYNNEI. This chain's CDR3 is CAKGGPDHNSPLHF. Here the CDR3 DNA reads TGTGCCAAGGGAGGACCAGACCATAATTCACCCCTCCACTTT.

This clone was seen only a few times. The rearrangement uses TRBV28 and TRBJ1-1; a possible D gene is TRBD1 (5 bases). CDR1 MDHEN and CDR2 SYDVKM come from the germline V gene. Trimming took 4 bases from V and 1 from J, leaving 7 bases between them. CDR3 length: 13 amino acids. DNA for the CDR3: TGTGCCAGCAGTTCGACAGCGAACACTGAAGCTTTCTTT. Its protein product is CASSSTANTEAFF.

This clone has a handful of counts. The CDR3 here is CASSLGTGTMNTEAFF. DNA for the CDR3: TGTGCCAGTAGCCTCGGGACAGGGACCATGAACACTGAAGCTTTCTTT. The rearrangement uses TRBV19 and TRBJ1-1; TRBD1 matches 9 bases. Germline V gene data show CDR1 as LNHDA and CDR2 as SQIVND (reference sequence). There are 16 residues in the CDR3. J lost 0 bases, V lost 6 bases, and 8 bases had no gene match.

The chain couples TRBV28 to TRBJ1-2; 11 bases agree with TRBD1. Unmatched junction bases numbered 3, after V lost 7 bases and J lost 2 bases. Per germline, CDR1 MDHEN and CDR2 SYDVKM. This CDR3 comprises 14 residues. The CDR3 DNA reads TGTGCCAGCACCTGGACAGGGGGCAACTATGGCTACACCTTC. Translating it yields CASTWTGGNYGYTF.

The rearrangement links TRBV7-9 to TRBJ2-3, with a weak D call TRBD2 (5 bases). The CDR3 has 13 amino acids. Trimming stripped 5 bases from V and 6 bases from J, with 12 bases between. Germline assignment: CDR1 SEHNR and CDR2 FQNEAQ (reference sequence). The CDR3 nucleotides are TGTGCCAGCAGCCTTTCGGGCGGGGATACGCAGTATTTT. Its protein is CASSLSGGDTQYF.

The chain joins TRBV7-8 to TRBJ2-1; the match to TRBD2 covers 14 bases. The CDR3 runs 18 residues. The germline V gene has CDR1 SGHVS and CDR2 FQNEAQ. The J segment lost 6 bases and the V segment lost 0 bases, leaving 7 bases of the junction unmatched. CDR3 DNA: TGTGCCAGCAGCTTAGCGCGGACTAGCGGGAGGAGCGGCAATGAGCAGTTCTTC. It yields the protein CASSLARTSGRSGNEQFF.

CDR3 bases: TGTGCCAGCAGCTTCTTTGCGGACGGGAATGAGCAGTTCTTC. It translates to CASSFFADGNEQFF. The chain combines TRBV7-9 with TRBJ2-1; D unclear. Germline V gene data show CDR1 as SEHNR and CDR2 as FQNEAQ (reference sequence). The CDR3 is 14 amino acids. V was trimmed by 3 bases and J by 7 bases, leaving 13 bases between them.

This clone was seen more than once but under ten times. The J gene is TRBJ2-1, the V gene TRBV11-2, with D possibly TRBD2 on 5 matching bases. This CDR3 has 13 amino acids. V lost 6 bases, J lost 3 bases, and 9 bases lay in between. Germline V gene data show CDR1 as SGHAT and CDR2 as FQNNGV. Here the CDR3 DNA reads TGTGCCAGCAGAGAGGGTGACTACAATGAGCAGTTCTTC. Protein: CASREGDYNEQFF. Based on the CDR3 plus reference TRBV11-2 and TRBJ2-1, the full variable domain is EAGVAQSPRYKIIEKRQSVAFWCNPISGHATLYWYQQILGQGPKLLIQFQNNGVVDDSQLPKDRFSAERLKGVDSTLKIQPAKLEDSAVYLCASREGDYNEQFFGPGTRLTVL.

The chain couples TRBV7-2 to TRBJ2-5, with D maybe TRBD2 (6 bases). The CDR3 is made up of 15 amino acids. Germline values: CDR1 SGHTA, CDR2 FQGNSA. Trimming took 2 bases from V and 3 from J, leaving 13 bases between them. The CDR3 nucleotides are TGTGCCAGCAGCTTACTAGCGCTAAAGGAAGAGACCCAGTACTTC. It codes for CASSLLALKEETQYF.

This chain uses TRBV7-9 with TRBJ1-3; D gene unclear. Between the trimmed V and J ends, which lost 6 bases and 1 base, there was a span of 13 bases. Germline V gene lookup returns CDR1 SEHNR and CDR2 FQNEAQ (reference sequence). CDR3 length: 15 residues. The CDR3 reads CASSPRAGSGNTIYF. CDR3 nucleotides: TGTGCCAGCAGTCCCCGAGCGGGGTCTGGAAACACCATATATTTT.

The rearrangement links TRBV30 to TRBJ1-6; D is uncertain. CDR3 length equals 12 residues. V gave up 4 bases and J gave up 3 bases, with 4 bases separating them. Germline V gene data show CDR1 as GTSNPN and CDR2 as SVGIG (reference sequence). The CDR3 protein is CAWTFYNSPLHF. CDR3 sequence (DNA): TGTGCCTGGACCTTCTATAATTCACCCCTCCACTTT.

The chain links TRBV2 to TRBJ2-7; 12 bases are a match to TRBD1. The CDR3 has 16 residues. CDR1 is SNHLY and CDR2 is FYNNEI in the germline V gene. With V trimmed by 1 base and J by 5 bases, 6 bases remained unmatched. In nucleotides, the CDR3 is TGTGCCAGCAGTGAAGGGGTGGGGACAGGGGGCCACGAGCAGTACTTC. Its translation: CASSEGVGTGGHEQYF.